This entry concerns a single T cell receptor (beta chain). These data originate in a study of cytomegalovirus exposure and HLA in healthy donors. Use of 60 Vbeta and 13 Jbeta primers characterized the PCR. Some clones are missing from TCRdb's copy, which holds only in-frame ones; the method was immunoSEQ multiplex PCR. The sample has some 96,000 clones, 60% to 80% seen once. CDR1 is SGHRS and CDR2 is YFSETQ in the germline V gene. This CDR3 contains 16 residues. The sequencing sample was made of PBMCs. The receptor comes from a man aged 55 to 69 in good health and CMV-seronegative. The V gene is TRBV5-1, the J gene TRBJ2-5; 8 bases are a match to TRBD2. TRBJ2-7 explains the end of the DNA better; the J call may be wrong. The chain's CDR3 is CASSTQSGSNSYEQYF. CDR3 coding DNA: TGCGCCAGCAGCACCCAAAGCGGGAGCAACTCCTACGAGCAGTACTTC.